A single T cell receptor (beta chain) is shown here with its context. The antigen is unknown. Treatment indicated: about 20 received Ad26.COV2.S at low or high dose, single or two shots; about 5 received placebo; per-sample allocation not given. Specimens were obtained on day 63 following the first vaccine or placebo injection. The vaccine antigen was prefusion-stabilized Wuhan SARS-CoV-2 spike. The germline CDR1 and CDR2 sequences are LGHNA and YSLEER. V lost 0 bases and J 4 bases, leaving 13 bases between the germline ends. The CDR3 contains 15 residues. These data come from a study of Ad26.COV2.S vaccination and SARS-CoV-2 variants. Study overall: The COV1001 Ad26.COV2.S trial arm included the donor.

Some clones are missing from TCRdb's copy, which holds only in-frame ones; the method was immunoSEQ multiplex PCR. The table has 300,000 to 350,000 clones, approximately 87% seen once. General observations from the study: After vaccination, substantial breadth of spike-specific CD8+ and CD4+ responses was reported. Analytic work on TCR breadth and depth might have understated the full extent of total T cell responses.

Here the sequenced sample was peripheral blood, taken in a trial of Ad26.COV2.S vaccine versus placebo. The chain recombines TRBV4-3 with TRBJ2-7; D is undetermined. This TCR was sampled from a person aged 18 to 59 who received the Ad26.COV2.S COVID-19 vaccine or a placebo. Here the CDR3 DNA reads TGCGCCAGCAGCCAAGATTTCCAGGTTGGATACGAGCAGTACTTC. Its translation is CASSQDFQVGYEQYF.